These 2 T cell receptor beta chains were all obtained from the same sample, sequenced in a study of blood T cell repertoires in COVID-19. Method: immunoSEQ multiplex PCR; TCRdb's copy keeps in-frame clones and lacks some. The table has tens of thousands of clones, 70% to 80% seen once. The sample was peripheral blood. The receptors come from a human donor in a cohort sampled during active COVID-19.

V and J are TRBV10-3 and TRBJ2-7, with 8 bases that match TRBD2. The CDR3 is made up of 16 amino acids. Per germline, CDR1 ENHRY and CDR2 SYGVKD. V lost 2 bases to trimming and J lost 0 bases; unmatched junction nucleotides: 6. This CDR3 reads CAISERAGVDSYEQYF. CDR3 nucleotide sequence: TGTGCCATCAGTGAGAGAGCGGGGGTCGACTCCTACGAGCAGTACTTC.

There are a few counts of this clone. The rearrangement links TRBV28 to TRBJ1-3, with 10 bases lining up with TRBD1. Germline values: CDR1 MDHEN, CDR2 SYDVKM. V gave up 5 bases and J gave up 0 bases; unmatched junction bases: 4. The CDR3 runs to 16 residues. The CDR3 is CASSGTGEASGNTIYF. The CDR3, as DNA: TGTGCCAGCAGTGGGACAGGGGAGGCCTCTGGAAACACCATATATTTT.